This T cell receptor (beta chain) is from a study of shared clonotypes between healthy human individuals. Germline CDR1 reads SGHVT; CDR2 reads SQSDAQ. V was shortened by 2 bases and J by 3 bases, with 20 bases between the two germline ends. The CDR3 runs 18 residues. Produced via immunoSEQ multiplex PCR; TCRdb's table is partial and in-frame only. Here the sample spans hundreds of thousands of clones, about 74% being singletons. The material sequenced was memory CD4+ T cells sorted from blood. The subset denotes: CD45RA-negative fraction. V and J are TRBV7-4 and TRBJ1-5; TRBD1 might be the D (5 bases). The origin of this receptor is a woman in her twenties or thirties in good health. The CDR3 DNA sequence: TGTGCCAGCAGCTTAAAAGTAGTCAGGGTAGGAGACAATCAGCCCCAGCATTTT. It encodes CASSLKVVRVGDNQPQHF. The whole variable domain, remainder taken from reference TRBV7-4 and TRBJ1-5, is GAGVSQSPRYKVAKRGRDVALRCDSISGHVTLYWYRQTLGQGSEVLTYSQSDAQRDKSGRPSGRFSAERPERSVSTLKIQRTEQGDSAVYLCASSLKVVRVGDNQPQHFGDGTRLSIL.